Below are 21 T cell receptor beta chains sequenced from a single sample in a study of technical replicates of blood from several donors. Using immunoSEQ multiplex PCR, the repertoire was profiled, and TCRdb retains in-frame clones only, with some absent. Of tens of thousands of clones listed, less than 99% are singletons. Sequencing was performed on T cells isolated from PBMCs. The receptors stem from a human donor in good health.

The chain has TRBV5-1 and TRBJ2-4; D possibly corresponds to TRBD2 (6 bases). CDR1 is SGHRS and CDR2 is YFSETQ in the germline V gene. This CDR3 comprises 17 residues. Trimming removed 3 bases from V and 9 bases from J, with 25 bases in between. For the CDR3, the DNA is TGCGCCAGCAGCTACCGTGCCTGGGAGGCCTACGTGGGCATTCAGTACTTC. Encoded protein: CASSYRAWEAYVGIQYF.

V usage is TRBV9 and J usage is TRBJ1-1; TRBD1 matches at 8 bases. The CDR3 has 13 residues. With 4 bases clipped from V and 10 bases from J, the junction kept 9 bases outside the gene matches. Per germline, CDR1 SGDLS and CDR2 YYNGEE. CDR3 sequence (DNA): TGTGCCAGCAGCCTCGGAGACAGGGGATCAGCTTTCTTT. This encodes CASSLGDRGSAFF.

The chain links TRBV30 to TRBJ2-3; TRBD2 agrees at 14 bases. Losses at the gene ends were 2 bases for V and 1 base for J; bases not matched to a gene: 11. Germline V gene sequence: CDR1 GTSNPN, CDR2 SVGIG (reference sequence). This CDR3 has 19 amino acids. The CDR3 loop reads CAWSRTSGRYRSGTDTQYF. The CDR3 DNA sequence: TGTGCCTGGAGTCGGACTAGCGGGAGGTATCGGTCTGGCACAGATACGCAGTATTTT.

V gene TRBV7-6 combines with J gene TRBJ1-3; D is undetermined. Germline V gene lookup returns CDR1 SGHVS and CDR2 FNYEAQ. The CDR3 consists of 15 residues. The V gene lost 2 bases and the J gene lost 0 bases, with 8 bases spanning the gap. CDR3 region: CASSLRRSSGNTIYF. CDR3 sequence (DNA): TGTGCCAGCAGCTTAAGGAGAAGCTCTGGAAACACCATATATTTT.

The chain has TRBV19 and TRBJ1-1; tentatively, D is TRBD1 (5 bases). CDR3 length equals 14 residues. Germline assignment: CDR1 LNHDA and CDR2 SQIVND (reference sequence). The germline V and J ends were trimmed by 0 bases and 8 bases, with 13 bases remaining between them. The chain's CDR3 is CASSIDHGGPEAFF. The CDR3 coding sequence is TGTGCCAGTAGTATAGATCACGGGGGTCCCGAAGCTTTCTTT.

The V and J genes are TRBV5-1 and TRBJ2-3; D possibly corresponds to TRBD1 (5 bases). The CDR3 is 16 residues long. Germline V lookup: CDR1 SGHRS, CDR2 YFSETQ. V lost 0 bases and J 3 bases, leaving 14 bases between the germline ends. This CDR3 reads CASSLARQRGTDTQYF. CDR3 coding DNA: TGCGCCAGCAGCTTGGCTCGACAAAGGGGAACAGATACGCAGTATTTT. The complete variable domain, with remaining parts taken from reference TRBV5-1 and TRBJ2-3, reads KAGVTQTPRYLIKTRGQQVTLSCSPISGHRSVSWYQQTPGQGLQFLFEYFSETQRNKGNFPGRFSGRQFSNSRSEMNVSTLELGDSALYLCASSLARQRGTDTQYFGPGTRLTVL.

The chain carries TRBV4-3 and TRBJ2-3; maybe TRBD2 (6 bases). V dropped 4 bases and J dropped 8 bases, with 22 bases sitting between them. The CDR3 sequence is 16 residues long. Germline V lookup: CDR1 LGHNA, CDR2 YSLEER. The DNA of the CDR3 is TGCGCCAGCAGCCCGGGGTCAGCGGGCACACCGAGTACGCAGTATTTT. Its translation is CASSPGSAGTPSTQYF.

V is TRBV18 and J is TRBJ2-7; 9 nucleotides align to TRBD2. The CDR3 runs 14 residues. Looked up from germline, CDR1 is KGHSH and CDR2 is LQKENI. The V gene end was trimmed by 1 base and the J gene end by 3 bases; junction bases not matched to a gene: 1. CDR3 in DNA: TGTGCCAGCTCACCACTAGCGGGAGTCTACGAGCAGTACTTC. It is translated as CASSPLAGVYEQYF. The entire variable domain, with the rest obtained from reference TRBV18 and TRBJ2-7, is as follows: NAGVMQNPRHLVRRRGQEARLRCSPMKGHSHVYWYRQLPEEGLKFMVYLQKENIIDESGMPKERFSAEFPKEGPSILRIQQVVRGDSAAYFCASSPLAGVYEQYFGPGTRLTVT.

The J gene is TRBJ2-1, the V gene TRBV7-9; D remains ambiguous. CDR1 and CDR2 (germline): SEHNR, FQNEAQ (reference sequence). This CDR3 comprises 14 residues. V dropped 2 bases and J dropped 3 bases, with 8 bases sitting between them. The CDR3 is CASSLLSGYNEQFF. The CDR3, as DNA: TGTGCCAGCAGCTTATTATCCGGCTACAATGAGCAGTTCTTC.

The rearrangement joins TRBV4-3 to TRBJ2-2, with 9 positions matching TRBD1. The germline CDR1 and CDR2 sequences are LGHNA and YSLEER. The CDR3 loop spans 17 amino acids. Trimming removed 3 bases from V and 6 bases from J; junction bases left unmatched: 11. The CDR3 is CASSQAGTGKFAGELFF. CDR3 nucleotide sequence: TGCGCCAGCAGCCAGGCCGGGACAGGGAAGTTCGCCGGGGAGCTGTTTTTT.

This chain uses TRBV5-1 with TRBJ2-3, with unresolved D. V gave up 0 bases and J gave up 0 bases, with 5 bases separating them. Germline V lookup: CDR1 SGHRS, CDR2 YFSETQ. This CDR3 has 14 residues. The DNA for the CDR3 is TGCGCCAGCAGCTTGGAACAGAGCACAGATACGCAGTATTTT. Encoded protein: CASSLEQSTDTQYF.

The chain joins TRBV7-2 to TRBJ1-2; TRBD1 matches 9 bases. The CDR3 contains 15 residues. The ends lost 4 bases at V and 7 bases at J; junction bases unmatched: 10. Germline V gene sequence: CDR1 SGHTA, CDR2 FQGNSA. CDR3 sequence reads: CASSSRDRAIFGYTF. The CDR3, as DNA: TGTGCCAGCAGCTCCAGGGACAGGGCGATTTTTGGCTACACCTTC.

The rearrangement uses TRBV11-3 and TRBJ1-2; D gene unclear. CDR3 length: 13 residues. Germline V lookup: CDR1 SGHNT, CDR2 YENEEA. The germline V and J ends were trimmed by 1 base and 7 bases, with 10 bases remaining between them. CDR3 sequence (DNA): TGTGCCAGCAGCTTAGCCGTTTCGGGTGGCTACACCTTC. This gives the protein CASSLAVSGGYTF.

This clone was counted a single time. The genes are TRBV7-3 and TRBJ2-7; TRBD2 matches at 8 bases. This CDR3 has 16 residues. Looked up from germline, CDR1 is SGHTA and CDR2 is FQGTGA. J lost 2 bases, V lost 0 bases, and 6 bases had no gene match. The DNA of the CDR3 is TGTGCCAGCAGCTTAACCCCGACTAGCGTACCCTACGAGCAGTACTTC. This sequence encodes CASSLTPTSVPYEQYF.

In DNA form, the CDR3 reads TGTGCCATCAGTGAGACCGGACAGGGGCACATTCAGTACTTC. This encodes CAISETGQGHIQYF. The chain has TRBV10-3 and TRBJ2-4; 9 bases agree with TRBD1. In germline, CDR1 is ENHRY, CDR2 SYGVKD. Trimming at V came to 2 bases and at J to 8 bases, leaving 4 bases not matched to a gene. The CDR3 runs 14 residues.

CDR3 in DNA: TGTGCCAGCGTCAGCGACGGCACGTCTCTTGAGCAGTACTTC. Protein: CASVSDGTSLEQYF. The rearrangement uses TRBV6-5 and TRBJ2-7; D uncertain. Trimming took off 8 bases at V and 7 bases at J, with 21 bases between the two ends. CDR3 size: 14 residues. Germline V gene lookup returns CDR1 MNHEY and CDR2 SVGAGI.

The chain joins TRBV6-5 to TRBJ2-6; D gene ambiguous. CDR1 is MNHEY and CDR2 is SVGAGI in the germline V gene. The CDR3 has 14 amino acids. The V gene lost 8 bases and the J gene lost 2 bases, with 10 bases spanning the gap. CDR3 amino acids: CASGELPGANVLTF. As DNA, the CDR3 is TGTGCCAGCGGCGAACTACCTGGGGCCAACGTCCTGACTTTC.

V usage is TRBV6-1 and J usage is TRBJ1-4; D is undetermined. The CDR3 is made up of 17 amino acids. The germline V gene has CDR1 MNHNS and CDR2 SASEGT. The V gene lost 2 bases and the J gene lost 0 bases, with 13 bases spanning the gap. DNA for the CDR3: TGTGCCAGCAGTGAACTAAACCCGAGTGCAACTAATGAAAAACTGTTTTTT. Amino acid sequence: CASSELNPSATNEKLFF.

This clone was counted once. The rearrangement links TRBV10-1 to TRBJ2-1; tentatively, D is TRBD1 (6 bases). Trimming removed 3 bases from V and 2 bases from J, with 14 bases in between. The CDR3 covers 16 residues. Germline V lookup: CDR1 WNHNN, CDR2 SYGVQD (reference sequence). DNA of the CDR3: TGCGCCAGCAGTGAAGGGGGAGAGGGCCCCTACAATGAGCAGTTCTTC. The encoded protein is CASSEGGEGPYNEQFF.

J is TRBJ2-2 and V is TRBV19; possibly TRBD2 for D (6 bases). The CDR3 consists of 16 residues. Trimming took off 6 bases at V and 7 bases at J, with 21 bases between the two ends. The germline V gene encodes CDR1 LNHDA and CDR2 SQIVND (reference sequence). CDR3 nucleotides: TGTGCCAGTAGAAGCCGGGACTTACCTTACAGCGGGGAGCTGTTTTTT. It yields the protein CASRSRDLPYSGELFF.

This chain uses TRBV7-6 with TRBJ2-2; D gene uncertain. This CDR3 has 17 residues. The germline CDR1 and CDR2 sequences are SGHVS and FNYEAQ. Trimming shortened V by 4 bases and J by 0 bases, and 15 bases separated the two germline ends. This CDR3 is CASSSSRMATNTGELFF. CDR3 DNA: TGTGCCAGCAGCTCTAGTCGGATGGCGACGAACACCGGGGAGCTGTTTTTT.